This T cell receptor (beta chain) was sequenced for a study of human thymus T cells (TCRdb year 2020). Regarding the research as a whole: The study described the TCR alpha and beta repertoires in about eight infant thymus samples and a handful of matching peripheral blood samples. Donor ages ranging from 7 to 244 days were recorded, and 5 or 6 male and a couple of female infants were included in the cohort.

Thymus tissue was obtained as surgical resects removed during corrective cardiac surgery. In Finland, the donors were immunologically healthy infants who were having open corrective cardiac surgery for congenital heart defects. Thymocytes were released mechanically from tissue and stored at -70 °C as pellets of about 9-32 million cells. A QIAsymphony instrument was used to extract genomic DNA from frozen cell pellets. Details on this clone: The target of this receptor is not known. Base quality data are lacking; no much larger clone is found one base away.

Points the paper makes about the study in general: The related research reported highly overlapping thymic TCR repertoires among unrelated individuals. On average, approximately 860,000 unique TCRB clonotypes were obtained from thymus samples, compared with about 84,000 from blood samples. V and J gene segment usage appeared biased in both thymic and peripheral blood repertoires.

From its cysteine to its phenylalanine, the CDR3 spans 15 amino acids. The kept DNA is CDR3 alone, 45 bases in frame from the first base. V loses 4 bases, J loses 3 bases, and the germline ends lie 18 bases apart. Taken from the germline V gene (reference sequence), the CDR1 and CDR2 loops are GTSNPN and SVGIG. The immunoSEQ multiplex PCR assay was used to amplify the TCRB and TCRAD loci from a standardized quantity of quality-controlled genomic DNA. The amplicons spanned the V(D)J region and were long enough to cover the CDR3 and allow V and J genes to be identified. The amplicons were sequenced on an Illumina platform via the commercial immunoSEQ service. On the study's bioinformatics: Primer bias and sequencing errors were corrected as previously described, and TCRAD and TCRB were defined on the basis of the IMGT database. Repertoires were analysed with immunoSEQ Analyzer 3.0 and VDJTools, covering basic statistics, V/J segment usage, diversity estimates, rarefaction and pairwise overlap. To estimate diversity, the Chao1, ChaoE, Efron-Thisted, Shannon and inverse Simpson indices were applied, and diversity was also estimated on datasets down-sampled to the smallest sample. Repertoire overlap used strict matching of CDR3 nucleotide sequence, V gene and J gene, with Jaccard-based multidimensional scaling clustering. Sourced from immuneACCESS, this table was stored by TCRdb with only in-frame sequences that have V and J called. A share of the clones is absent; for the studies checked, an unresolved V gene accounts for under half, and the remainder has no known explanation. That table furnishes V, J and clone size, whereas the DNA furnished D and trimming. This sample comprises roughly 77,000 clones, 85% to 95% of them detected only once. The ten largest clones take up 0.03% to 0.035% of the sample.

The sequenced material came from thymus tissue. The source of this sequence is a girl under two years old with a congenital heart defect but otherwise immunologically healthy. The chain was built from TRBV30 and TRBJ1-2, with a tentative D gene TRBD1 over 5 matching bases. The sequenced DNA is TGTGCCTGGAACCGCGGTTCCAGAGGGGACTATGGCTACACCTTC. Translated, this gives CAWNRGSRGDYGYTF.